The rows below give T cell receptor beta chains drawn from one sample of a study of early T cells in non-severe SARS-CoV-2 infection. One entry per CDR3 protein, called by TCRdb with MiXCR from the 5' RACE reads. The sample records 37,000 or so distinct CDR3 sequences, approximately 6.1% being singletons. Specimen: whole blood. These TCRs come from an adult who was a healthcare worker with PCR-confirmed SARS-CoV-2 infection or an uninfected control (not recorded which). Each CDR3 is given with its conserved first and last residue. Fields, in order: D gene, clone size, V gene, J gene, CDR3 protein, CDR3 DNA. The D gene is left open where the match is weak. For some rows the clone size is stated as once, few or many, or as a class when expanded; others skip it.

d_call: TRBD1; clone_size: -; v_call: TRBV11-3; j_call: TRBJ1-1; cdr3_aa: CASSLAGGTEAFF; cdr3_nt: TGTGCCAGCAGCTTAGCAGGGGGTACTGAAGCTTTCTTT
d_call: -; clone_size: many; v_call: TRBV5-6; j_call: TRBJ2-1; cdr3_aa: CASSLGAGSSYNEQFF; cdr3_nt: TGTGCCAGCAGCTTGGGGGCGGGTAGCTCCTACAATGAGCAGTTCTTC
d_call: -; clone_size: many; v_call: TRBV18; j_call: TRBJ1-1; cdr3_aa: CASSSSYQGDTEAFF; cdr3_nt: TGTGCCAGCTCATCGAGTTACCAGGGCGACACTGAAGCTTTCTTT
d_call: -; clone_size: -; v_call: TRBV18; j_call: TRBJ1-6; cdr3_aa: CASSPTGTLNSPLHF; cdr3_nt: TGTGCCAGCTCGCCAACCGGGACGCTTAATTCACCCCTCCACTTT
d_call: -; clone_size: few; v_call: TRBV10-1; j_call: TRBJ1-1; cdr3_aa: CASSEAGSTEAFF; cdr3_nt: TGCGCCAGCAGTGAGGCAGGGAGCACTGAAGCTTTCTTT
d_call: -; clone_size: many; v_call: TRBV6-1; j_call: TRBJ2-7; cdr3_aa: CASSERQGTTYEQYF; cdr3_nt: TGTGCCAGCAGTGAAAGGCAGGGGACTACCTACGAGCAGTACTTC
d_call: -; clone_size: many; v_call: TRBV28; j_call: TRBJ2-7; cdr3_aa: CASSFTKAGIYEQYF; cdr3_nt: TGTGCCAGCAGTTTCACGAAAGCAGGGATCTACGAGCAGTACTTC
d_call: TRBD2; clone_size: few; v_call: TRBV6-1; j_call: TRBJ2-3; cdr3_aa: CASNDGGATDTQYF; cdr3_nt: TGTGCCAGCAACGACGGGGGGGCCACAGATACGCAGTATTTT
d_call: -; clone_size: many; v_call: TRBV10-3; j_call: TRBJ2-5; cdr3_aa: CAISESKGSAQETQYF; cdr3_nt: TGTGCCATCAGTGAGTCGAAGGGTAGCGCGCAAGAGACCCAGTACTTC
d_call: -; clone_size: many; v_call: TRBV24-1; j_call: TRBJ2-7; cdr3_aa: CATSDPEVGEQYF; cdr3_nt: TGTGCCACCAGTGACCCTGAAGTAGGGGAGCAGTACTTC
d_call: -; clone_size: many; v_call: TRBV12-3/TRBV12-4; j_call: TRBJ1-1; cdr3_aa: CASSRSTEAFF; cdr3_nt: TGTGCCAGCAGCCGCAGCACTGAAGCTTTCTTT
d_call: -; clone_size: -; v_call: TRBV11-3; j_call: TRBJ2-1; cdr3_aa: CASSLDLQDNEQFF; cdr3_nt: TGTGCCAGCAGCTTAGATCTTCAGGACAATGAGCAGTTCTTC
d_call: TRBD1; clone_size: many; v_call: TRBV6-1; j_call: TRBJ1-2; cdr3_aa: CASIAVKGAYGYTF; cdr3_nt: TGTGCCAGCATCGCGGTGAAGGGGGCATATGGCTACACCTTC
d_call: TRBD2; clone_size: many; v_call: TRBV20-1; j_call: TRBJ2-1; cdr3_aa: CSARGFSGRTEQFF; cdr3_nt: TGCAGTGCTAGAGGGTTTAGCGGGAGGACTGAGCAGTTCTTC
d_call: -; clone_size: few; v_call: TRBV10-3; j_call: TRBJ2-3; cdr3_aa: CATEEGQGITDTQYF; cdr3_nt: TGTGCCACCGAGGAGGGGCAGGGAATCACAGATACGCAGTATTTT
d_call: TRBD2; clone_size: -; v_call: TRBV20-1; j_call: TRBJ2-2; cdr3_aa: CSARSSGNTGELFF; cdr3_nt: TGCAGTGCTAGGTCTAGCGGGAACACCGGGGAGCTGTTTTTT